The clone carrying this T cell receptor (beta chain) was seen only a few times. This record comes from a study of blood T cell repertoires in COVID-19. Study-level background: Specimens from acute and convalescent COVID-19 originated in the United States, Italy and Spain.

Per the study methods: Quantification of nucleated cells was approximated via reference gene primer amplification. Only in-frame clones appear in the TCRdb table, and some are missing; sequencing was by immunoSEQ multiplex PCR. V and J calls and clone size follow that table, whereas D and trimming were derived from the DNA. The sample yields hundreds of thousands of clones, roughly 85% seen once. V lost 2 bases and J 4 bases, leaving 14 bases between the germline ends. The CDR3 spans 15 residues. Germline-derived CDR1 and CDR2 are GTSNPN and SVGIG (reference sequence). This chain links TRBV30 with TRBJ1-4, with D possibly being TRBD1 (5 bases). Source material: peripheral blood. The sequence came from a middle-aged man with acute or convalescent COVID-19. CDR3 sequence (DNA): TGTGCCTGGAGTTCCTACAGGAATGTTAATGAAAAACTGTTTTTT. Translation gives CAWSSYRNVNEKLFF. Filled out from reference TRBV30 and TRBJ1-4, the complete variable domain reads SQTIHQWPATLVQPVGSPLSLECTVEGTSNPNLYWYRQAAGRGLQLLFYSVGIGQISSEVPQNLSASRPQDRQFILSSKKLLLSDSGFYLCAWSSYRNVNEKLFFGSGTQLSVL.